This T cell receptor beta chain emerged from a study of tumor and adjacent non-tumor tissue in lung cancer. On the study more broadly: The cohort had approximately 13 adenocarcinoma, 2 squamous cell and 1 small cell patients. Findings of the study overall: Tumor tissue had significantly higher TCR diversity than normal lung. Tumor TCR diversity, when higher, was linked to shorter survival.

RNA was extracted from bulk tissue without any cell sorting. The CDR3 covers 12 residues. V lost 11 bases to trimming and J lost 9 bases, with 19 bases between them. The germline gives CDR1 MNHEY, CDR2 SVGEGT. Three rounds of nested PCR, following a modified ARM-PCR protocol, produced the TCRbeta library. TCRdb re-called the multiplex PCR reads through MiXCR, storing one row per CDR3 protein. The sample includes some 99,000 distinct CDR3 sequences, roughly 80% of them seen just once. A note on this clonotype: Its specificity is not known.

The clonotype originates from a woman in her sixties with non-small cell lung cancer. Sequencing was done on a sample of lung tumor tissue. The chain links TRBV6-2 or TRBV6-3 to TRBJ2-5, with unresolved D. The CDR3 loop is CAGITREMPQYF. The DNA for the CDR3 is TGTGCCGGCATCACCCGAGAGATGCCCCAGTACTTC.